This T cell receptor (beta chain) was captured by sequencing in a study of Graves' ophthalmopathy and Graves' hyperthyroidism. Concerning this clonotype: Its antigen is not identified. It may be a read error: a sequence one base away is much more abundant.

Clinical symptoms and serum thyroxine were used for diagnosis; TRAb, thyroid ultrasound and orbital computed tomography were also relied on. Germline CDR1 reads DFQATT; CDR2 reads SNEGSKA (reference sequence). This CDR3 has 14 amino acids. V was shortened by 3 bases and J by 1 base, with 10 bases between the two germline ends. Whole-study results and caveats: Among thyroid clonotypes expanded above 0.001 frequency, most also appeared in blood. Ophthalmopathy was separated from stable hyperthyroidism by a 13-signature model with roughly 91% sensitivity and approximately 81% specificity. Progression of ophthalmopathy was predicted by the model with 60% to 71% sensitivity and 72% to 85% specificity.

RNA transcripts provided the template for amplifying TCR beta CDR3 regions. First-round RT-PCR with HTBI primers preceded a second-round multiplex PCR. TCRdb processed the multiplex PCR reads anew with MiXCR; each CDR3 protein has one entry. The sample yields over a million distinct CDR3 sequences, 35% to 45% seen once. This TCR came from an adult man with Graves' hyperthyroidism. Sequencing was carried out using peripheral blood or thyroid tissue (not recorded which). The gene calls are TRBV20-1 and TRBJ1-5; D call uncertain. The CDR3 sequence is CSASLLSSNQPQHF. The CDR3 DNA reads TGCAGTGCTAGTTTACTATCAAGCAATCAGCCCCAGCATTTT.